This T cell receptor beta chain was recorded in a study of vaccination and CD4 T cells after COVID-19. Across the whole study: Overlapping spike peptides of SARS-CoV-2, HCoV-NL63, HCoV-OC43 and HCoV-229E were used, and cells were stimulated with them.

Treatment meaning: roughly 11-day PBMC culture with coronavirus spike peptide pools or control peptides (ViraFEST assay). Convalescent patients tested SARS-CoV-2 PCR positive from March to December 2020, before Alpha, Beta and Delta emerged. Per the germline V gene, CDR1 is SGHNT and CDR2 is YENEEA. The CDR3 covers 14 residues. V gave up 5 bases and J gave up 2 bases, with 13 bases separating them. To note about this clonotype: What it binds is not known.

The Oncomine TCR Beta short-read assay was applied to DNA of cultured CD4+ T cells. TCRdb recomputed calls from the PCR reads with MiXCR, one row per CDR3 protein. The sample shows 15,000 to 25,000 distinct CDR3 sequences, around half of them seen only once. The chain has TRBV11-3 and TRBJ2-7; weak D call: TRBD1 (6 bases). Sequenced material: CD4+ T cells from blood, cultured in vitro, taken before SARS-CoV-2 vaccination. This TCR was sampled from a human donor who had recovered from COVID-19. This CDR3 is CASSPAGEPYEQYF. In nucleotides, the CDR3 is TGTGCCAGCAGCCCCGCAGGGGAGCCCTACGAGCAGTACTTC.